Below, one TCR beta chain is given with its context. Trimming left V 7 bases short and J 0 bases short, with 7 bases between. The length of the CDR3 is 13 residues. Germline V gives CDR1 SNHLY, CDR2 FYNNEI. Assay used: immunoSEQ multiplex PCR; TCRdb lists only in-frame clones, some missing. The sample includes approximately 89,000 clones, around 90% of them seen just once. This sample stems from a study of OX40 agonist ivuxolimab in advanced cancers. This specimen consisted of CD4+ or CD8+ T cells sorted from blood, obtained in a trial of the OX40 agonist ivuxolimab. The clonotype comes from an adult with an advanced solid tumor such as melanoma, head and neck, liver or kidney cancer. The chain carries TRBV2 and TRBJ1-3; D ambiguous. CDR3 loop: CASNLYSGNTIYF. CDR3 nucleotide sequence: TGTGCCAGCAACCTCTACTCTGGAAACACCATATATTTT.